These T cell receptor beta chains were read from a single sample in a study of CD8 T cells in ankylosing spondylitis. MiXCR, run by TCRdb on the 5' RACE reads, gives a single entry per CDR3 protein. Found here are 500,000 or so distinct CDR3 sequences, 5.3% of them singletons; the top ten hold around 3.5%. Sequenced input: blood, either unsorted or a sorted T cell fraction (not recorded which). Receptors were obtained from a male donor with ankylosing spondylitis. Each CDR3 is given with its conserved first and last residue. D genes are given only for firm matches. Size is omitted from some rows. Given values are once, few, many or a class for expanded clones.

TRBJ2-1,many,NA,TRBV7-9,TGTGCCAGCAGCTACCGGGCCACAGGGAATGAGCAGTTCTTC,CASSYRATGNEQFF
TRBJ2-1,few,NA,TRBV7-2,TGTGCCAGCAGCCGCGGGGCGGACTCCTACAATGAGCAGTTCTTC,CASSRGADSYNEQFF
TRBJ1-4,few,NA,TRBV27,TGTGCCAGCAGTTTTTTATTCGACGGAACAACTAATGAAAAACTGTTTTTT,CASSFLFDGTTNEKLFF
TRBJ1-2,many,NA,TRBV7-2,TGTGCCAGCAGGCCCCGGGTGGGTGGTGGCTACACCTTC,CASRPRVGGGYTF
TRBJ2-5,many,TRBD1,TRBV10-3,TGTGCCATCAGAGCCGGGACAGGGCAAGAGACCCAGTACTTC,CAIRAGTGQETQYF
TRBJ2-3,few,TRBD2,TRBV10-3,TGTGCCATCAGTGAACGTCTAGCGGGGAGCACAGATACGCAGTATTTT,CAISERLAGSTDTQYF
TRBJ2-1,many,NA,TRBV5-1,TGCGCCAGCAGCTTGGGGGGGGGCGTCTACAATGAGCAGTTCTTC,CASSLGGGVYNEQFF
TRBJ1-3,many,TRBD1,TRBV4-3,TGCGCCAGCAGCCAAGTGAGGGGACAGGGAATTAACACCATATATTTT,CASSQVRGQGINTIYF
TRBJ2-5,many,NA,TRBV11-2,TGTGCCAGCAGCTTTACCCACCAAGAGACCCAGTACTTC,CASSFTHQETQYF
TRBJ1-5,many,NA,TRBV20-1,TGCAGTGCTAGACCCGGGAGCCCGGGTCAGCCCCAGCATTTT,CSARPGSPGQPQHF
TRBJ2-7,many,NA,TRBV10-3,TGTGCCATCAGGCCTAGCGCTACCTACGAGCAGTACTTC,CAIRPSATYEQYF
TRBJ2-1,few,TRBD2,TRBV20-1,TGCAGTGCCATGACTAGCGGGAGTGCCGATGAGCAGTTCTTC,CSAMTSGSADEQFF
TRBJ1-2,many,TRBD1,TRBV4-3,TGCGCCAGCAGCCAAGATTTACAGGGGATCTATGGCTACACCTTC,CASSQDLQGIYGYTF
TRBJ2-5,many,NA,TRBV10-3,TGTGCCATCAGTGATAGACGCGACCAAGAGACCCAGTACTTC,CAISDRRDQETQYF
TRBJ2-7,few,TRBD1,TRBV5-1,TGCGCCAGCAGCCCAGGGACAGGGGATAGCTCCTACGAGCAGTACTTC,CASSPGTGDSSYEQYF
TRBJ2-7,many,TRBD2,TRBV20-1,TGCAGTGCTAGAGAACGACTTCCACTAGCGGGTTCCCCAGGGGAGCAGTACTTC,CSARERLPLAGSPGEQYF
TRBJ1-5,many,TRBD1,TRBV28,TGTGCCAGCAGTTTAAGGGACAGGGGGCATAGCAATCAGCCCCAGCATTTT,CASSLRDRGHSNQPQHF
TRBJ2-7,NA,NA,TRBV6-5,TGTGCCAGCAGTTACTCGGACTCAACCTACGAGCAGTACTTC,CASSYSDSTYEQYF
TRBJ1-2,many,NA,TRBV11-2,TGTGCCAGCAGCCCCCCCCCGGGAGGGGGTGGCTACACCTTC,CASSPPPGGGGYTF
TRBJ1-2,many,NA,TRBV18,TGTGCCAGCTCACCAAATACGGTGGCTAACTATGGCTACACCTTC,CASSPNTVANYGYTF